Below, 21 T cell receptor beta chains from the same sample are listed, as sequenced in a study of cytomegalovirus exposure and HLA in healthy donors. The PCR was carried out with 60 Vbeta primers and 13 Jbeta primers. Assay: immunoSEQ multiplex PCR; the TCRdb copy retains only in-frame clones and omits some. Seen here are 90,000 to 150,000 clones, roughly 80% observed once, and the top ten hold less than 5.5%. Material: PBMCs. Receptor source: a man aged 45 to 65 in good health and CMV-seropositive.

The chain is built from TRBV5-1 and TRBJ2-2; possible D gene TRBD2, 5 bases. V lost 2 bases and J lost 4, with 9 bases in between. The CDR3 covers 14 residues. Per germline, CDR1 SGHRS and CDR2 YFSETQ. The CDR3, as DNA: TGCGCCAGCAGCTTTGAGACTACCACCGGGGAGCTGTTTTTT. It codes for CASSFETTTGELFF.

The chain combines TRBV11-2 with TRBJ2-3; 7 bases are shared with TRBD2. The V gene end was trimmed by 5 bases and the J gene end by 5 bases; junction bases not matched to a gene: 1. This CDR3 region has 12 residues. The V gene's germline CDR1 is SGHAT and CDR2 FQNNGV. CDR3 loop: CASSPSGDTQYF. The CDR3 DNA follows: TGTGCCAGCAGCCCTAGCGGAGATACGCAGTATTTT.

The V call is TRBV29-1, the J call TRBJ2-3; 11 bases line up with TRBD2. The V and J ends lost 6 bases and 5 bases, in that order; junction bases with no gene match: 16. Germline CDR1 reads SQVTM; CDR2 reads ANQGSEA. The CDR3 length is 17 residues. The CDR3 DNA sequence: TGCAGCGTGATCCAGGACCCGCTAGCGGGGGGCGGAGATACGCAGTATTTT. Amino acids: CSVIQDPLAGGGDTQYF.

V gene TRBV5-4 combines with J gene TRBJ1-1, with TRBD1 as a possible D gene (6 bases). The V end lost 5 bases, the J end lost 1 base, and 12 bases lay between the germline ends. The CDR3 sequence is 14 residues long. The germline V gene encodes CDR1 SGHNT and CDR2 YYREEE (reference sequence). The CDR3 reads CASRTATGNTEAFF. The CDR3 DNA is TGTGCCAGCAGAACAGCGACAGGGAACACTGAAGCTTTCTTT.

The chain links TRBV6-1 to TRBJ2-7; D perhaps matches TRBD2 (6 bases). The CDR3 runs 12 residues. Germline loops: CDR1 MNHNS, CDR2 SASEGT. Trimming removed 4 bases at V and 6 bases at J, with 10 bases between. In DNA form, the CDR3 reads TGTGCCAGCAGTGGCCTCGGGGGCGAGCAGTACTTC. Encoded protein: CASSGLGGEQYF.

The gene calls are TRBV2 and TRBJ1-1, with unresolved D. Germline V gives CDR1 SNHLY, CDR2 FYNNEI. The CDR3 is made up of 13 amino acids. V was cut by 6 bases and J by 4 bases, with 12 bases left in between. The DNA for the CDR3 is TGTGCCAGCAGCCCACTGGTCTTCACTGAAGCTTTCTTT. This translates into CASSPLVFTEAFF.

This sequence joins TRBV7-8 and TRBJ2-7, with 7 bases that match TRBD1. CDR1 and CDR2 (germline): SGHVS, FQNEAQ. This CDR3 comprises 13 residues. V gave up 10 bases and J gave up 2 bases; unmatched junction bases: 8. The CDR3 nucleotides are TGTGCCACAACCGGGACAGTCACCTACGAGCAGTACTTC. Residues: CATTGTVTYEQYF.

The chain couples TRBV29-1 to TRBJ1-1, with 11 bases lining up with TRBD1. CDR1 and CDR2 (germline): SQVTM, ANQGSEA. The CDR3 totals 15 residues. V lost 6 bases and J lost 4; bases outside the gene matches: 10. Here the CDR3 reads CSVGGTGGLSTEAFF. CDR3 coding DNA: TGCAGCGTGGGGGGGACAGGGGGGTTGAGCACTGAAGCTTTCTTT.

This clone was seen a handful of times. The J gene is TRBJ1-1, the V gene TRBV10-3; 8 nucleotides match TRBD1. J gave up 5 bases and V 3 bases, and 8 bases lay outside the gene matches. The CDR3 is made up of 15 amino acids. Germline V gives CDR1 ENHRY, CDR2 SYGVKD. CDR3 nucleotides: TGTGCCATCAGTGACCGACGACAGGGGCAAACTGAAGCTTTCTTT. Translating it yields CAISDRRQGQTEAFF.

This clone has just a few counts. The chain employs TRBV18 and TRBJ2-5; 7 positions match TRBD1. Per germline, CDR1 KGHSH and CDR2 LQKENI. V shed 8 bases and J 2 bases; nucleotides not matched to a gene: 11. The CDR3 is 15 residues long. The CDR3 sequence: CASIRPGTEQETQYF. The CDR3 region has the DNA TGTGCCAGCATCCGCCCCGGGACAGAGCAAGAGACCCAGTACTTC.

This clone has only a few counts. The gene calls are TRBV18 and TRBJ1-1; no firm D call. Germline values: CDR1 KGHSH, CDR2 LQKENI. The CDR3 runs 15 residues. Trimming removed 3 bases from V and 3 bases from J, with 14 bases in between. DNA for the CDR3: TGTGCCAGCTCACCGTTTGGCGGATGGGACACTGAAGCTTTCTTT. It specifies CASSPFGGWDTEAFF.

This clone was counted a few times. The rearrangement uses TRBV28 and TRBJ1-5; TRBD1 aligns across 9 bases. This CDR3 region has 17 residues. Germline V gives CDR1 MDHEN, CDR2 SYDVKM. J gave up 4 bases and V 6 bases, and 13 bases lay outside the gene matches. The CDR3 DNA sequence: TGTGCCAGCAGCCTACTTCCGGGACAGGGAAATAATCAGCCCCAGCATTTT. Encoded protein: CASSLLPGQGNNQPQHF.

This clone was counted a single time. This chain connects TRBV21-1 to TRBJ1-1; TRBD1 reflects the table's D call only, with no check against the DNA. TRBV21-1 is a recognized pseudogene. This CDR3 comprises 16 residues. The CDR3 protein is CASSEEGTGMNTEAFF. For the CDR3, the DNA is TGTGCCAGCAGCGAAGAAGGGACAGGAATGAACACTGAAGCTTTCTTT.

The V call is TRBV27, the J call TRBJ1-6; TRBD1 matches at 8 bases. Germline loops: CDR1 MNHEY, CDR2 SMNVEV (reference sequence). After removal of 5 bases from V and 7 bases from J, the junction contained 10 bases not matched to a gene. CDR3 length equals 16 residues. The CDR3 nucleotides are TGTGCCAGCAGTACGGACCTCCGGGACAGGAATTCACCCCTCCACTTT. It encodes CASSTDLRDRNSPLHF.

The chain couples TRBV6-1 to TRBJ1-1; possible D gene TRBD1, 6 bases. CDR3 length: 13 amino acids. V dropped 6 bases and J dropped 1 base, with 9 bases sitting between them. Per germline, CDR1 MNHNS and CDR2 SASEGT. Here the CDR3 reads CASSSGQNTEAFF. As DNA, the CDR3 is TGTGCCAGCAGCTCGGGACAGAACACTGAAGCTTTCTTT.

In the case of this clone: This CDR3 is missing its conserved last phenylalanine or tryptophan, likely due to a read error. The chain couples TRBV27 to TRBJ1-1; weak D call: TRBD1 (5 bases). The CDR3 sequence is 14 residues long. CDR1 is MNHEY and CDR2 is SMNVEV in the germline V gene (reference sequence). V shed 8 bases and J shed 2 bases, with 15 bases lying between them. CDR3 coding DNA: TGTGCCAGCCTATCTCGACAGAGCAACACTGAAGCTTTCGTT. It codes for CASLSRQSNTEAFV.

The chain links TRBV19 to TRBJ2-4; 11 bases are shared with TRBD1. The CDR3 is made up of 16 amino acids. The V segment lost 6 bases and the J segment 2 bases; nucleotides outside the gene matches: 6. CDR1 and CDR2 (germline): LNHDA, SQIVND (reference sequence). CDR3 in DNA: TGTGCCAGTAGCCTGGGACAGGGGGTAACCAAAAACATTCAGTACTTC. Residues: CASSLGQGVTKNIQYF.

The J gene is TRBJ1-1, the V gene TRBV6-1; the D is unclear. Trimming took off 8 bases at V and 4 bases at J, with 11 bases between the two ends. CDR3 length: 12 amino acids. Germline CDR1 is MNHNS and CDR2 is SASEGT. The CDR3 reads CASEQSRTEAFF. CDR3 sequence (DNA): TGTGCCAGCGAACAGTCCCGCACTGAAGCTTTCTTT.

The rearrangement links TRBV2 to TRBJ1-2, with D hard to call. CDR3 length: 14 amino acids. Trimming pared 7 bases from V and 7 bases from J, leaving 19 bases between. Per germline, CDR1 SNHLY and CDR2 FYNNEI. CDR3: CASTIAPERGGYTF. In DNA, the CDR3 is TGTGCCAGCACTATAGCACCCGAGAGAGGTGGCTACACCTTC. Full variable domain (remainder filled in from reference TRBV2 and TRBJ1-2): EPEVTQTPSHQVTQMGQEVILRCVPISNHLYFYWYRQILGQKVEFLVSFYNNEISEKSEIFDDQFSVERPDGSNFTLKIRSTKLEDSAMYFCASTIAPERGGYTFGSGTRLTVV.

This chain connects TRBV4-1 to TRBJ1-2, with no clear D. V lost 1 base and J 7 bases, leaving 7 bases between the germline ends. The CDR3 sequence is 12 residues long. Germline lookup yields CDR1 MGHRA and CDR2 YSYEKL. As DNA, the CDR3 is TGCGCCAGCAGCCAAGCAGGTTCTGGCTACACCTTC. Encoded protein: CASSQAGSGYTF.

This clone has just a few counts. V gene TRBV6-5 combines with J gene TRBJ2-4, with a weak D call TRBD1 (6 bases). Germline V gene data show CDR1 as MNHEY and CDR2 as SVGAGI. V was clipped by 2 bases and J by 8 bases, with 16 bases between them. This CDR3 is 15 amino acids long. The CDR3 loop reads CASSYRATPGDIQYF. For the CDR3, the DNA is TGTGCCAGCAGTTACCGTGCGACCCCAGGGGACATTCAGTACTTC.